These 14 T cell receptor beta chains originate from one sample sequenced in a study of blood T cell repertoires in COVID-19. Sequencing used immunoSEQ multiplex PCR; TCRdb keeps in-frame clones, though not all of them. The table records 250,000 or so clones, 90% of them present only once. The sequenced material came from peripheral blood. The receptor source for this set is a woman aged 55-69 years with COVID-19, enrolled during active disease.

The rearrangement joins TRBV20-1 to TRBJ1-3; no reliable D call. CDR1 and CDR2 from the germline V gene are DFQATT and SNEGSKA (reference sequence). The CDR3 is 15 residues long. Trimming took off 3 bases at V and 0 bases at J, with 12 bases between the two ends. CDR3 residues: CSASAGRLSGNTIYF. Here the CDR3 DNA reads TGCAGTGCTAGTGCCGGGAGGCTCTCTGGAAACACCATATATTTT.

V usage is TRBV7-2 and J usage is TRBJ2-3, with TRBD1 as a possible D gene (6 bases). Germline CDR1 reads SGHTA; CDR2 reads FQGNSA. The CDR3 is 15 residues long. V was cut by 0 bases and J by 6 bases, with 13 bases left in between. CDR3 region: CASSLAGAWGDTQYF. CDR3 bases: TGTGCCAGCAGCTTAGCGGGGGCCTGGGGGGATACGCAGTATTTT.

The V and J genes are TRBV9 and TRBJ1-2; 7 bases match TRBD1. The CDR3 totals 13 residues. Germline V lookup: CDR1 SGDLS, CDR2 YYNGEE. V lost 3 bases and J lost 6; bases outside the gene matches: 5. CDR3 bases: TGTGCCAGCAGCGCCGACAGGGAGGATGGCTACACCTTC. It encodes CASSADREDGYTF.

V and J are TRBV5-6 and TRBJ1-4; 9 bases map to TRBD1. The ends lost 4 bases at V and 6 bases at J; junction bases unmatched: 4. This CDR3 has 14 amino acids. Germline values: CDR1 SGHDT, CDR2 YYEEEE. CDR3 in amino acids: CASSTGTGYEKLFF. In DNA form, the CDR3 reads TGTGCCAGCAGCACCGGGACAGGGTATGAAAAACTGTTTTTT.

This chain connects TRBV30 to TRBJ2-7, with 10 bases identical to TRBD1. V trimming: 3 bases; J trimming: 3 bases; junction bases outside the gene matches: 5. CDR1 and CDR2 (germline): GTSNPN, SVGIG (reference sequence). The CDR3 consists of 14 residues. The CDR3 DNA is TGTGCCTGGAGGGGACAGGGGAGAAGCTACGAGCAGTACTTC. Translated, it gives CAWRGQGRSYEQYF.

The rearrangement joins TRBV7-2 to TRBJ1-1, with a tentative D call TRBD1 (6 bases). This CDR3 has 15 residues. Germline loops: CDR1 SGHTA, CDR2 FQGNSA. V lost 5 bases to trimming and J lost 4 bases, with 17 bases between them. The CDR3 loop is CASSVAGGAGTEAFF. CDR3 nucleotides: TGTGCCAGCAGCGTGGCGGGGGGGGCTGGCACTGAAGCTTTCTTT.

A word on this clone: Other DNA sequences from this sample encode an identical CDR3 as well. CDR3 nucleotide sequence: TGTGCCAGCAGCTTGCTTCAAGAGACCCAGTACTTC. It translates to CASSLLQETQYF. The genes are TRBV5-4 and TRBJ2-5; D is undetermined. This CDR3 has 12 residues. V was cut by 1 base and J by 2 bases, with 3 bases left in between. CDR1 SGHNT and CDR2 YYREEE come from the germline V gene (reference sequence).

Turning to this clone: This sample includes further DNA sequences coding for the same CDR3. The gene calls are TRBV15 and TRBJ1-2; D perhaps matches TRBD1 (6 bases). The length of the CDR3 is 15 residues. V shed 0 bases and J shed 4 bases, with 12 bases lying between them. Per the germline V gene, CDR1 is LNHNV and CDR2 is YYDKDF (reference sequence). Here the CDR3 DNA reads TGTGCCACCAGCAGAGAGCGGGGGGCTGGCTATGGCTACACCTTC. Translated, it gives CATSRERGAGYGYTF.

The chain joins TRBV5-1 to TRBJ1-2, with TRBD1 matching 10 bases. V gave up 4 bases and J gave up 1 base; unmatched junction bases: 4. This CDR3 spans 15 amino acids. Looked up from germline, CDR1 is SGHRS and CDR2 is YFSETQ. CDR3 sequence (DNA): TGCGCCAGCAGCGGAGGGGACAGGGGTAACTATGGCTACACCTTC. Its protein is CASSGGDRGNYGYTF.

The J gene is TRBJ1-5, the V gene TRBV4-2, with D perhaps matching TRBD1 (6 bases). This CDR3 is 15 amino acids long. CDR1 is LGHNA and CDR2 is YNFKEQ in the germline V gene. The V and J ends lost 1 base and 5 bases respectively, with 12 bases between them. The CDR3 loop is CASSQGRGADQPQHF. The CDR3 bases are TGTGCCAGCAGCCAAGGCCGGGGGGCAGATCAGCCCCAGCATTTT.

The chain carries TRBV7-8 and TRBJ2-3, with D possibly being TRBD2 (5 bases). Trimming took 3 bases from V and 6 from J, leaving 13 bases between them. CDR1 and CDR2 (germline): SGHVS, FQNEAQ. This CDR3 contains 14 residues. The CDR3 DNA follows: TGTGCCAGCAGCTTGGCAGTACCGGGGGATACGCAGTATTTT. Amino acid sequence: CASSLAVPGDTQYF.

The chain combines TRBV30 with TRBJ1-6, with 7 positions matching TRBD1. Trimming removed 7 bases from V and 10 bases from J; junction bases left unmatched: 7. This CDR3 region has 12 residues. The germline V gene encodes CDR1 GTSNPN and CDR2 SVGIG (reference sequence). This chain's CDR3 is CAYRGPESPLHF. CDR3 DNA: TGTGCCTACAGGGGCCCAGAGTCACCCCTCCACTTT.

The chain combines TRBV3-1 (or the pseudogene TRBV3-2) with TRBJ2-5, with 7 bases aligning to TRBD1. V was pared by 2 bases and J by 2 bases, with 5 bases of the junction left unmatched. This CDR3 has 15 residues. CDR1 is LGHDT and CDR2 is YNNKEL in the germline V gene (reference sequence). CDR3 DNA sequence: TGTGCCAGCAGCCAAACAGGGGTCGGGCAAGAGACCCAGTACTTC. Residues: CASSQTGVGQETQYF.

The genes are TRBV29-1 and TRBJ1-6; TRBD1 is a possible D gene (5 bases). Germline V gene sequence: CDR1 SQVTM, CDR2 ANQGSEA. Trimming removed 5 bases at V and 6 bases at J, with 14 bases between. This CDR3 has 14 residues. The CDR3 region has the DNA TGCAGCGTTATGTCCAGGGAACCTAATTCACCCCTCCACTTT. Translation gives CSVMSREPNSPLHF.